The 11 T cell receptor beta chains presented below share a single source sample, sequenced in a study of neurological immune-mediated disorders (dated by TCRdb to the late 2010s). The method was 5' RACE. Sequencing relied on an Illumina HiSeq 2500. The public reads were run again by TCRdb, first through fastp at Q25 and then through MiXCR, and only productive beta chains were kept. Each entry merges the rows of one CDR3 protein and shows their most common DNA and genes. This sample holds some 87,000 distinct CDR3 sequences; about 5% were observed only once. Together, the top ten hold roughly 8.6% of the sample. The label giving this sample's time point can be read as: longitudinal time-point 2. The source material was PBMCs. Receptor source: a woman aged 60-75 years with multiple sclerosis.

This clonotype was recorded many times. The rearrangement joins TRBV6-5 to TRBJ1-1, with D perhaps matching TRBD1 (5 bases). Germline lookup yields CDR1 MNHEY and CDR2 SVGAGI. V was clipped by 5 bases and J by 0 bases, with 13 bases between them. This CDR3 is 15 amino acids long. CDR3 sequence reads: CASSHRGGMNTEAFF. The CDR3 nucleotides are TGTGCCAGCAGTCACCGTGGGGGGATGAACACTGAAGCTTTCTTT.

At least ten counts were recorded for this clonotype. This rearrangement joins TRBV6-5 to TRBJ1-5; 9 nucleotides align to TRBD1. This CDR3 region has 14 residues. Germline trimming cut 3 bases from V and 6 bases from J; bases unmatched to any gene: 3. CDR1 is MNHEY and CDR2 is SVGAGI in the germline V gene. CDR3 loop: CASSYRQGGQPQHF. The CDR3 bases are TGTGCCAGCAGTTATAGACAGGGGGGTCAGCCCCAGCATTTT.

This clonotype was seen ten or more times. The chain joins TRBV15 to TRBJ2-5; possibly TRBD1 or TRBD2 for D (5 bases each). V was pared by 5 bases and J by 8 bases, with 15 bases between. In germline, CDR1 is LNHNV, CDR2 YYDKDF (reference sequence). The CDR3 spans 13 residues. CDR3 in amino acids: CATSARDRSTQYF. In nucleotides, the CDR3 is TGTGCCACCAGCGCCCGGGACCGTTCTACCCAGTACTTC.

The chain carries TRBV18 and TRBJ1-1; D is possibly TRBD1 (5 bases). This CDR3 is 14 amino acids long. V lost 2 bases and J 6 bases, leaving 13 bases between the germline ends. The V gene's germline CDR1 is KGHSH and CDR2 LQKENI. CDR3 coding DNA: TGTGCCAGCTCACCATCGGTCCAGGGCCCTGAAGCTTTCTTT. This encodes CASSPSVQGPEAFF.

This clonotype has just a few counts. V is TRBV6-2 or TRBV6-3 and J is TRBJ2-5; 9 positions agree with TRBD2. The CDR3 consists of 14 residues. Germline-derived CDR1 and CDR2 are MNHEY and SVGEGT. Losses at the gene ends were 6 bases for V and 5 bases for J; bases not matched to a gene: 7. CDR3 protein: CASRGGGAGETQYF. The CDR3, as DNA: TGTGCCAGCAGGGGCGGGGGGGCCGGCGAGACCCAGTACTTC.

By its share, this clonotype is medium-sized (0.01 to 0.1%). The rearrangement links TRBV27 to TRBJ1-1; 10 bases agree with TRBD1. This CDR3 comprises 14 residues. Germline V lookup: CDR1 MNHEY, CDR2 SMNVEV (reference sequence). The V gene end was trimmed by 5 bases and the J gene end by 10 bases; junction bases not matched to a gene: 10. The CDR3 region has the DNA TGTGCCAGCAGTGTTTCCCAGGGACAGGGGAGAGCTTTCTTT. Amino acid sequence: CASSVSQGQGRAFF.

Ten or more counts support this clonotype. The chain carries TRBV5-1 and TRBJ2-1; 10 nucleotides match TRBD2. Trimming removed 6 bases from V and 6 bases from J; junction bases left unmatched: 3. The CDR3 is made up of 13 amino acids. CDR1 is SGHRS and CDR2 is YFSETQ in the germline V gene. In nucleotides, the CDR3 is TGCGCCAGCAAACGGACTAGCGGCAATGAGCAGTTCTTC. Amino acids: CASKRTSGNEQFF.

The CDR3 DNA is TGCGCCAGCAGCTTGGCGGGAACAGGGGTCAACACTGAAGCTTTCTTT. This translates into CASSLAGTGVNTEAFF. This chain joins TRBV5-1 and TRBJ1-1; 7 positions match TRBD1. The germline gives CDR1 SGHRS, CDR2 YFSETQ. The CDR3 loop spans 16 amino acids. The ends lost 0 bases at V and 2 bases at J; junction bases unmatched: 7.

This clonotype was recorded at least ten times. V gene TRBV12-3 or TRBV12-4 combines with J gene TRBJ1-1; weak D call: TRBD1 (6 bases). V was cut by 5 bases and J by 4 bases, with 17 bases left in between. The CDR3 is 15 amino acids. CDR3 DNA: TGTGCCAGCAGTCCCCATCAGGGGAAGGGCACTGAAGCTTTCTTT. This translates into CASSPHQGKGTEAFF.

This clonotype was observed many times. This chain links TRBV7-8 with TRBJ1-1; D may be TRBD1 (5 bases). The CDR3 totals 15 residues. Germline values: CDR1 SGHVS, CDR2 FQNEAQ. The ends were cut back, 5 bases at V and 0 bases at J, with 13 bases in the middle. The DNA for the CDR3 is TGTGCCAGCAGCCCGCCGGGACGCATGAACACTGAAGCTTTCTTT. Translation: CASSPPGRMNTEAFF.

The V call is TRBV5-1, the J call TRBJ2-7; TRBD1 is a possible D gene (5 bases). This CDR3 contains 15 residues. The ends were cut back, 4 bases at V and 4 bases at J, with 18 bases in the middle. In germline, CDR1 is SGHRS, CDR2 YFSETQ. CDR3 amino acids: CASSIDSTSFYEQYF. DNA for the CDR3: TGCGCCAGCAGCATAGACAGTACCAGTTTTTACGAGCAGTACTTC. The variable domain in full, completed from reference TRBV5-1 and TRBJ2-7, reads KAGVTQTPRYLIKTRGQQVTLSCSPISGHRSVSWYQQTPGQGLQFLFEYFSETQRNKGNFPGRFSGRQFSNSRSEMNVSTLELGDSALYLCASSIDSTSFYEQYFGPGTRLTVT.